This T cell receptor beta chain was sequenced for a study of TIL therapy for anti-PD-1-resistant metastatic lung cancer. Across the whole study: Patients then received nivolumab; progressors got lymphodepletion, TIL and IL-2. Tumors had a median PD-L1 proportion score of more than 5%.

This clone was detected a few times. The immunoSEQ assay was v3. TCRdb's table, derived via immunoSEQ multiplex PCR, lists solely in-frame clones and lacks some. The table lists about 46,000 clones, approximately 86% of them singletons. The time point is: pre-treatment sample, taken before nivolumab and TIL therapy. The V end lost 4 bases, the J end lost 4 bases, and 8 bases lay between the germline ends. Looked up from germline, CDR1 is MNHEY and CDR2 is SVGEGT. The CDR3 sequence is 13 residues long. The genes are TRBV6-2 or TRBV6-3 and TRBJ1-5, with D possibly matching TRBD1 (5 bases). The clonotype comes from a person between 25 and 79 years old with non-small cell lung cancer. This material consisted of blood, taken at baseline. DNA of the CDR3: TGTGCCAGCAGTTGGACATCTAATCAGCCCCAGCATTTT. Its translation: CASSWTSNQPQHF.